Listed below are T cell receptor beta chains from one sample, sequenced in a study of tissue T cells after allogeneic stem cell transplantation. The data were produced by immunoSEQ multiplex PCR, yet TCRdb's version contains in-frame clones alone and is incomplete. The profile covers about 6,000 clones, with around two thirds appearing a single time and roughly an eighth taken by the ten largest. Source: duodenum tissue, taken at autopsy. Receptors were obtained from a woman between 18 and 49 years old with breast cancer. CDR3s include the opening cysteine and the closing phenylalanine or tryptophan. Each record gives: V gene, D gene, clone size, J gene, CDR3 protein, CDR3 DNA. A D gene is named only where the DNA matches it firmly. Clone size, where shown, is once, few, many, or a class for clones that have expanded.

>TRBV4-3|-|few|TRBJ1-1
CASSQAIETEAFF
TGCGCCAGCAGCCAAGCGATAGAGACTGAAGCTTTCTTT
>TRBV10-3|-|-|TRBJ1-4
CAIGRQRDEKLFF
TGTGCCATCGGACGACAGCGAGATGAAAAACTGTTTTTT
>TRBV3-1/TRBV3-2|TRBD2|-|TRBJ2-3
CASSHLRTSGTTDTQYF
TGTGCCAGCAGCCACCTCCGGACTAGCGGGACCACAGATACGCAGTATTTT
>TRBV13|-|few|TRBJ2-2
CASSLQNTGELFF
TGTGCCAGCAGCTTGCAGAACACCGGGGAGCTGTTTTTT
>TRBV28|-|-|TRBJ2-7
CASSSLPAESSYEQYF
TGTGCCAGCAGTTCCTTACCAGCTGAAAGCTCCTACGAGCAGTACTTC
>TRBV5-1|-|-|TRBJ2-7
CASSLYLGWDEQYF
TGCGCCAGCAGCTTGTACCTTGGCTGGGACGAGCAGTACTTC
>TRBV7-2|TRBD2|-|TRBJ2-3
CASSLGRASGGEETDTQYF
TGTGCCAGCAGCTTAGGTAGGGCTAGCGGGGGGGAGGAAACAGATACGCAGTATTTT
>TRBV6-2/TRBV6-3|-|-|TRBJ2-5
CASSYPIRRHEATQYF
TGTGCCAGCAGTTACCCAATAAGACGGCATGAAGCGACCCAGTACTTC
>TRBV5-1|-|-|TRBJ1-3
CASRAGEERSGNTIYF
TGCGCCAGCAGAGCCGGAGAGGAGCGCTCTGGAAACACCATATATTTT
>TRBV7-2|-|once|TRBJ1-4
CASSSGTNNEKLFF
TGTGCCAGCAGCTCCGGGACAAATAATGAAAAACTGTTTTTT
>TRBV11-3|TRBD1|-|TRBJ1-6
CANRGGGSPLHF
TGTGCCAACAGGGGAGGGGGTTCACCCCTCCACTTT
>TRBV18|-|-|TRBJ1-1
CASSPRWGSAGTEAFF
TGTGCCAGCTCACCAAGGTGGGGGTCCGCTGGAACTGAAGCTTTCTTT
>TRBV28|-|few|TRBJ2-7
CASSHPYLARQYF
TGTGCCAGCAGCCATCCCTACCTAGCGAGGCAGTACTTC
>TRBV5-4|-|medium-sized|TRBJ2-7
CASSFGTDEQYF
TGTGCCAGCAGCTTTGGCACAGACGAGCAGTACTTC
>TRBV6-5|-|-|TRBJ2-3
CASSYRRGADTQYF
TGTGCCAGCAGTTATAGGCGGGGCGCAGATACGCAGTATTTT
>TRBV18|-|-|TRBJ2-4
CASSPGGLNIQYF
TGTGCCAGCTCACCAGGGGGCCTAAACATTCAGTACTTC
>TRBV2|-|-|TRBJ1-2
CATNRGGGYTF
TGTGCCACCAACCGTGGGGGTGGCTACACCTTC
>TRBV12-3/TRBV12-4|-|-|TRBJ2-5
CASNPSTQETQYF
TGTGCCAGCAACCCCAGCACACAAGAGACCCAGTACTTC
>TRBV11-1|TRBD1|once|TRBJ2-2
CASSRDRATGELFF
TGTGCCAGCAGCCGGGACAGGGCGACCGGGGAGCTGTTTTTT
>TRBV24-1|TRBD2|once|TRBJ2-3
CATSDLSSSGSTDTQYF
TGTGCCACCAGTGATTTGTCTTCTAGCGGGAGCACAGATACGCAGTATTTT
>TRBV11-2|-|-|TRBJ1-1
CASSLARYDFGTEAFF
TGTGCCAGCAGCTTAGCCAGGTATGATTTTGGCACTGAAGCTTTCTTT
>TRBV27|TRBD1|-|TRBJ1-5
CASRGEGAGSGDQPQHF
TGTGCCAGCAGGGGAGAGGGGGCGGGGAGTGGAGATCAGCCCCAGCATTTT
>TRBV25-1|TRBD1|once|TRBJ1-3
CASSEWGRGHGNTIYF
TGTGCCAGCAGTGAATGGGGCAGGGGGCATGGAAACACCATATATTTT
>TRBV12-3/TRBV12-4|-|-|TRBJ2-5
CASSLQGKETQYF
TGTGCCAGCAGTTTACAGGGGAAAGAGACCCAGTACTTC
>TRBV28|-|-|TRBJ1-1
CASSLVWVRTEAFF
TGTGCCAGCAGTTTAGTTTGGGTGAGGACTGAAGCTTTCTTT
>TRBV19|-|medium-sized|TRBJ2-7
CASRRGVSYEQYF
TGTGCCAGCAGGAGGGGGGTTTCTTACGAGCAGTACTTC
>TRBV6-2/TRBV6-3|-|-|TRBJ2-5
CASSYSKTQETQYF
TGTGCCAGCAGTTACTCGAAGACCCAAGAGACCCAGTACTTC
>TRBV20-1|-|-|TRBJ1-6
CSARGDSPLHF
TGCAGTGCTAGGGGGGACTCACCCCTCCACTTT
>TRBV4-3|-|-|TRBJ1-4
CASSQAFGQATNEKLFF
TGCGCCAGCAGCCAAGCTTTCGGTCAGGCAACTAATGAAAAACTGTTTTTT
>TRBV5-1|-|-|TRBJ2-1
CASSSHTGPEQFF
TGCGCCAGCAGCTCTCACACCGGGCCCGAGCAGTTCTTC
>TRBV4-3|TRBD1|few|TRBJ1-1
CASSQATGTGNTEAFF
TGCGCCAGCAGCCAAGCCACTGGGACAGGGAACACTGAAGCTTTCTTT
>TRBV7-2|-|-|TRBJ2-7
CASSPDQGHTYEQYF
TGTGCCAGCAGCCCCGACCAGGGGCATACCTACGAGCAGTACTTC
>TRBV7-3|-|-|TRBJ1-2
CASSPDGGSHGYTF
TGTGCCAGCAGCCCAGATGGAGGGTCCCATGGCTACACCTTC
>TRBV30|TRBD1|-|TRBJ2-5
CAWSVGQEETQYF
TGTGCCTGGAGTGTAGGACAGGAAGAGACCCAGTACTTC
>TRBV24-1|-|-|TRBJ2-1
CATSEPGRGEEQFF
TGTGCCACCAGTGAACCCGGGCGGGGAGAGGAGCAGTTCTTC
>TRBV20-1|-|few|TRBJ2-7
CSVRGAYEQYF
TGCAGTGTGCGAGGGGCCTACGAGCAGTACTTC
>TRBV6-5|TRBD1|-|TRBJ1-2
CASLYREGAPYGYTF
TGTGCCAGTCTATATAGGGAGGGGGCCCCGTATGGCTACACCTTC
>TRBV19|-|-|TRBJ1-2
CASRDPIGGYTF
TGTGCCAGTAGGGACCCTATAGGGGGCTACACCTTC
>TRBV6-2/TRBV6-3|TRBD2|medium-sized|TRBJ2-7
CASSFVAGPYEQYF
TGTGCCAGCAGTTTCGTAGCGGGGCCCTACGAGCAGTACTTC
>TRBV2|-|-|TRBJ2-7
CASTGGTSYEQYF
TGTGCCAGCACCGGGGGCACATCCTACGAGCAGTACTTC
>TRBV5-6|-|-|TRBJ2-1
CASSLSYNEQFF
TGTGCCAGCAGCCTATCGTACAATGAGCAGTTCTTC